The T cell receptor (beta chain) described here comes from a study of CD4 T cells in relation to SARS-CoV-2 and coronaviruses. Study-wide context: PBMCs were cultured with antigen for roughly 9 days before TCR beta sequencing. No peptide or an HIV-1 Nef peptide pool served as negative control.

Details on this clone: No antigen is known for it.

Sequencing was performed with immunoSEQ multiplex PCR; in TCRdb, only in-frame clones are kept and a portion is missing. The table includes about 23,000 clones, more than 75% detected once. The CDR3 has 13 amino acids. The ends lost 4 bases at V and 8 bases at J; junction bases unmatched: 5. Germline-derived CDR1 and CDR2 are SGHRS and YFSETQ. Unexposed donor CD4+ T cells date from about 2011-2018, before the COVID-19 pandemic. CD4+ T cells were isolated from the cells after more than nine days of culture. Cells permitting, SARS-CoV-2 S/N and four cold-coronavirus spikes were tested on unexposed-donor CD4+ T cells. Fresh IL-2 medium replaced half the medium on days 3 and 7.

Sequencing was performed on CD4+ T cells from PBMCs, cultured in vitro. The clonotype originates from a human donor in good health. The rearrangement uses TRBV5-1 and TRBJ1-2; TRBD1 agrees at 10 bases. CDR3 residues: CASSTRTGGGYTF. The DNA of the CDR3 is TGCGCCAGCAGCACCCGGACAGGGGGAGGCTACACCTTC.